Shown below are 16 T cell receptor beta chains from a single sample sequenced in a study of neurological immune-mediated disorders (dated by TCRdb to the late 2010s). The library relied on 5' RACE. Sequencing was carried out with an Illumina HiSeq 2500. The public sequencing data were trimmed at Q25 with fastp and processed into clonotypes with MiXCR by TCRdb, which kept only in-frame beta chains. All rows with the same CDR3 protein become a single entry with the most common DNA and genes. The sample table holds about 38,000 distinct CDR3 sequences, of which around 10% were seen once. Around 3.9% of the sample goes to the ten largest clones. The label giving this sample's time point can be read as: technical triplicate 1. The sequencing sample was made of PBMCs. Receptors originate from a man in his fifties or sixties with HTLV-1-associated myelopathy (HAM/TSP).

This clonotype has just a few counts. The rearrangement joins TRBV5-6 to TRBJ2-3; 8 bases map to TRBD1. This CDR3 has 20 amino acids. From germline, CDR1 is SGHDT and CDR2 YYEEEE. The ends lost 4 bases at V and 1 base at J; junction bases unmatched: 20. The CDR3 DNA reads as TGTGCCAGCAGCCCCTGGGACAGGCCCATACTGTTGAAGCGCACAGATACGCAGTATTTT. Translated: CASSPWDRPILLKRTDTQYF.

This clonotype has a count of ten or more. The rearrangement uses TRBV20-1 and TRBJ2-1; 14 positions match TRBD2. The CDR3 loop spans 15 amino acids. CDR1 and CDR2 (germline): DFQATT, SNEGSKA (reference sequence). V shed 6 bases, J shed 5 bases, and the junction held 6 bases outside the gene matches. CDR3 DNA: TGCAGTGCAGGGACTAGCGGGAGTGCCGACAATGAGCAGTTCTTC. This sequence encodes CSAGTSGSADNEQFF.

This clonotype was counted at least ten times. This chain links TRBV6-6 with TRBJ2-1; TRBD2 matches 10 bases. V lost 6 bases, J lost 7 bases, and 12 bases stayed unmatched. Germline V gene lookup returns CDR1 MNHNY and CDR2 SVGAGI (reference sequence). The CDR3 loop spans 16 amino acids. The CDR3 DNA is TGTGCCAGCAGCCCCATAGGGAGCGGGAGGGCGAATGAGCAGTTCTTC. Its protein is CASSPIGSGRANEQFF.

This clonotype has ten or more counts. The V gene is TRBV15, the J gene TRBJ1-5, with a possible D match to TRBD1 (5 bases). V was clipped by 1 base and J by 4 bases, with 11 bases between them. The germline V gene has CDR1 LNHNV and CDR2 YYDKDF (reference sequence). CDR3 length: 15 amino acids. The CDR3 DNA reads as TGTGCCACCAGCAGAGCGGTGAACAGGAATCAGCCCCAGCATTTT. It codes for CATSRAVNRNQPQHF.

This clonotype appeared many times. V gene TRBV24-1 combines with J gene TRBJ2-5; D is unresolved. The CDR3 totals 15 residues. Germline loops: CDR1 KGHDR, CDR2 SFDVKD. The V and J ends lost 1 base and 1 base respectively, with 9 bases between them. The CDR3 region is CATSDLNGGQETQYF. CDR3 DNA: TGTGCCACCAGTGATTTAAACGGCGGCCAAGAGACCCAGTACTTC.

This clonotype has a handful of counts. The chain joins TRBV10-3 to TRBJ2-7; D possibly corresponds to TRBD2 (6 bases). The V end lost 2 bases, the J end lost 6 bases, and 11 bases lay between the germline ends. Germline V gives CDR1 ENHRY, CDR2 SYGVKD. The CDR3 sequence is 13 residues long. Here the CDR3 reads CAISETSPPEQYF. CDR3 DNA: TGTGCCATCAGTGAGACTAGCCCCCCCGAGCAGTACTTC.

This clonotype was detected ten times or more. V and J are TRBV12-3 or TRBV12-4 and TRBJ1-2; D perhaps matches TRBD1 (5 bases). Trimming stripped 6 bases from V and 5 bases from J, with 10 bases between. The CDR3 runs 12 residues. The CDR3 protein is CASSPGAYGYTF. The CDR3 DNA reads as TGTGCCAGCAGCCCCGGGGCATATGGCTACACCTTC.

This clonotype showed up many times. V gene TRBV12-3 or TRBV12-4 combines with J gene TRBJ2-6, with 7 positions matching TRBD2. This CDR3 comprises 16 residues. Trimming took 5 bases from V and 0 from J; bases not matched to a gene: 4. The CDR3 reads CASSRDYGSGANVLTF. The CDR3 nucleotides are TGTGCCAGCAGTCGGGACTACGGCTCTGGGGCCAACGTCCTGACTTTC.

Ten or more counts support this clonotype. The V call is TRBV5-6, the J call TRBJ1-1; a possible D gene is TRBD1 (6 bases). Germline V gene data show CDR1 as SGHDT and CDR2 as YYEEEE. This CDR3 is 14 amino acids long. V lost 1 base and J 2 bases, leaving 9 bases between the germline ends. The CDR3 nucleotides are TGTGCCAGCAGCTTGCGCAGGGGTAACACTGAAGCTTTCTTT. Protein product: CASSLRRGNTEAFF.

The table lists this clonotype with many counts. This chain connects TRBV29-1 to TRBJ2-7; D is undetermined. CDR3 size: 11 residues. Trimming shortened V by 4 bases and J by 7 bases, and 11 bases separated the two germline ends. CDR1 and CDR2 from the germline V gene are SQVTM and ANQGSEA. DNA of the CDR3: TGCAGCGTTGGGGCAGGCTGGGAGCAGTACTTC. This translates into CSVGAGWEQYF.

This clonotype came up many times. This sequence joins TRBV5-1 and TRBJ1-4, with TRBD1 as a possible D gene (6 bases). With 1 base removed from V and 2 bases from J, the gap between germline ends came to 9 bases. This CDR3 is 15 amino acids long. Germline V CDR1 and CDR2: SGHRS, YFSETQ. The CDR3 region is CASSLSQGTNEKLFF. Written as DNA, the CDR3 is TGCGCCAGCAGCTTGTCGCAGGGGACTAATGAAAAACTGTTTTTT.

The chain joins TRBV3-1 to TRBJ1-6; D might be TRBD1 (5 bases). V dropped 1 base and J dropped 10 bases, with 8 bases sitting between them. This CDR3 region has 13 residues. Germline CDR1 is LGHDT and CDR2 is YNNKEL (reference sequence). CDR3 nucleotide sequence: TGTGCCAGCAGCCAAGGGAGGGGCTCACCCCTCCACTTT. As protein: CASSQGRGSPLHF.

The chain couples TRBV5-6 to TRBJ1-1; a possible D gene is TRBD1 (5 bases). The CDR3 extends over 14 amino acids. Trimming pared 7 bases from V and 5 bases from J, leaving 18 bases between. Germline assignment: CDR1 SGHDT and CDR2 YYEEEE. Written as DNA, the CDR3 is TGTGCCAGCTTGGGGACCAGGGATTGGACTGAAGCTTTCTTT. Protein product: CASLGTRDWTEAFF.

There are many counts of this clonotype. The chain employs TRBV28 and TRBJ2-1; 9 bases align to TRBD2. CDR1 is MDHEN and CDR2 is SYDVKM in the germline V gene. V dropped 6 bases and J dropped 9; count of bases not matched to a gene: 6. The CDR3 totals 13 residues. CDR3 DNA: TGTGCCAGCAGAGGACTAGCGAGAGGTGAGCAGTTCTTC. This encodes CASRGLARGEQFF.

Many counts were recorded for this clonotype. V gene TRBV5-1 combines with J gene TRBJ2-5, with a possible D match to TRBD1 (5 bases). The CDR3 runs 15 residues. V was trimmed by 0 bases and J by 2 bases, leaving 11 bases between them. From germline, CDR1 is SGHRS and CDR2 YFSETQ. As DNA, the CDR3 is TGCGCCAGCAGCTTGGTAGCAGGGCGGCAAGAGACCCAGTACTTC. Encoded protein: CASSLVAGRQETQYF.

This clonotype was observed at least ten times. V is TRBV5-6 and J is TRBJ2-1; D unresolved. CDR3 size: 11 residues. V was shortened by 4 bases and J by 12 bases, with 11 bases between the two germline ends. CDR1 and CDR2 from the germline V gene are SGHDT and YYEEEE. DNA of the CDR3: TGTGCCAGCAGCCTTGGATGGCGGCAGTTCTTC. Encoded protein: CASSLGWRQFF.